This paragraph covers one TCR beta chain sequence. This clone was seen a handful of times. The clone's antigen remains unknown. Within one base of it there is no much larger clone, and no base qualities were kept. V is cut back by 4 bases and J by 1 base, with 8 bases in the junction unmatched. For CDR1 and CDR2, the germline V gene lists SQVTM and ANQGSEA. The CDR3, from cysteine to phenylalanine, totals 15 residues. CDR3 DNA only is kept here, 45 bases in frame from base 1. A single peripheral blood draw of around 120 mL on average was collected from each donor into heparinised tubes. A BD FACSAria II and a panel including CD45RO, CCR7, CD25, CD127, CD95 and CD27 were used to sort naive, central memory, regulatory and stem cell-like memory CD4+ T cells. Purity was above 95% for every sorted population. PBMCs were isolated immediately by Lymphoprep density gradient centrifugation and stained directly without culture. Samples were stained and sorted in pairs, with one healthy donor and one patient per experiment, so that batch effects were minimized.

This record belongs to a study of beta chain features in type 1 diabetes listed by TCRdb under 2018. Concerning the study at large: No differences in mean age, gender distribution, total cell number or subset yield were found between patients and healthy donors. A total of about 110,000,000 sorted cells were examined across all samples, and a strong correlation was observed between cell number per subset and RNA yield. The study compared the TCRB repertoires of sorted circulating CD4+ T cell subsets in recently diagnosed type 1 diabetes patients with those in matched healthy donors. Naive and central memory subsets were obtained from all 30 or so donors, but regulatory and stem cell-like memory subsets were isolated from only 8 patients and roughly eight healthy donors.

All of the isolated RNA was reverse transcribed with the High Capacity cDNA Reverse Transcription Kit, so expressed TCRB transcripts were sequenced. Deep immunoSEQ sequencing was performed on naive, central memory and regulatory T cell samples, with an average of about 3.57 million total reads per sample. After sorted cells were lysed in RLT buffer, RNA was extracted with DNase-treated RNeasy Micro or Mini kits, with the choice depending on cell number. Each cell subset was processed separately to prevent cross-contamination, with patient and healthy donor samples processed together. Using the immunoSEQ multiplex PCR, TCRB sequences were amplified from cDNA into 87-bp fragments spanning the CDR3 region. The amplicons were sequenced using the Illumina HiSeq platform. The published analysis was carried out like this. Synthetic template baselines were used to correct PCR bias computationally, reads within Hamming distance 2 were collapsed together, and singletons that could not be merged were discarded. Reads were aligned to IMGT to assign V, D and J genes, CDR3 length, and insertions or deletions at six rearrangement sites. Within each subset, clonotype counts were normalized to sorted cell number, and only after that were true diversity and Gini coefficients computed with the tcR R package. Repertoire sharing was quantified using the overlap coefficient calculated on TCRB nucleotide sequences. Out-of-frame TCRB sequences from naive cells were analyzed as a proxy for the pre-selection repertoire. TCRdb limited this immuneACCESS table to in-frame rearrangements with V and J called. A share of clones is missing; checked studies link under half to unresolved V genes, and the rest is unexplained. V and J calls and clone size are copied from that table; D and trimming were computed from the DNA. This sample gives hundreds of thousands of clones in total; 30% of them show up just once. Almost 0.065% of the sample belongs to the ten largest clones.

General findings and caveats noted by the study authors: Because cDNA was sequenced instead of genomic DNA, activated cells with high expression could be over-represented, although the groups did not differ in activation or CD3 levels. Patients with type 1 diabetes made fewer insertions and deleted more nucleotides at VDJ recombination sites, implying thymic rearrangement abnormalities. PCR might favor shorter templates, but patient and control samples were amplified and corrected together, so any skew would affect both groups equally. HLA sub-analyses involved small numbers of individuals, so any influence of HLA type on TCRB rearrangement remained unresolved. Type 1 diabetes patients showed a moderate but significant shortening of TCRB CDR3 length in all four CD4+ subsets. The naive, central memory and regulatory TCRB repertoires appeared to resemble one another more closely among patients than among healthy donors.

The rearranged segments are TRBV29-1 and TRBJ2-7, and 9 junction bases match TRBD2. The sample comprised naive CD4+ T cells from blood. The cell subset or site label on this specimen signifies: true naive CD4+ T cells. The sequence came from a man aged 18 to 29 in good health. The CDR3 has the sequence CSVASSGISSYEQYF. The nucleotide sequence is given as TGCAGCGTTGCCTCTAGCGGGATAAGTTCCTACGAGCAGTACTTC.